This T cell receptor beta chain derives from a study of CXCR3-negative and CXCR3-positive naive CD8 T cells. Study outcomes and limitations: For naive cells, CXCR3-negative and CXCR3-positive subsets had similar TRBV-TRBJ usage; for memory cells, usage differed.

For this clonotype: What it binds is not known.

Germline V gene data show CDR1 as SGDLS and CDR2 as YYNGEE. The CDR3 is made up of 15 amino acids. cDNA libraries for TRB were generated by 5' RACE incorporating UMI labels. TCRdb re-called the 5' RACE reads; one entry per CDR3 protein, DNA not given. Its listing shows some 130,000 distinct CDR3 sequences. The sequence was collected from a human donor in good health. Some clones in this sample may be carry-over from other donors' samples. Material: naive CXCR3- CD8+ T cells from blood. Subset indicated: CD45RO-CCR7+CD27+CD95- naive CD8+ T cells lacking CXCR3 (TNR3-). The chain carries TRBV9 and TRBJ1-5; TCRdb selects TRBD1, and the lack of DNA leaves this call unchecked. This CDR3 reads CASGGGDSPNQPQHF.